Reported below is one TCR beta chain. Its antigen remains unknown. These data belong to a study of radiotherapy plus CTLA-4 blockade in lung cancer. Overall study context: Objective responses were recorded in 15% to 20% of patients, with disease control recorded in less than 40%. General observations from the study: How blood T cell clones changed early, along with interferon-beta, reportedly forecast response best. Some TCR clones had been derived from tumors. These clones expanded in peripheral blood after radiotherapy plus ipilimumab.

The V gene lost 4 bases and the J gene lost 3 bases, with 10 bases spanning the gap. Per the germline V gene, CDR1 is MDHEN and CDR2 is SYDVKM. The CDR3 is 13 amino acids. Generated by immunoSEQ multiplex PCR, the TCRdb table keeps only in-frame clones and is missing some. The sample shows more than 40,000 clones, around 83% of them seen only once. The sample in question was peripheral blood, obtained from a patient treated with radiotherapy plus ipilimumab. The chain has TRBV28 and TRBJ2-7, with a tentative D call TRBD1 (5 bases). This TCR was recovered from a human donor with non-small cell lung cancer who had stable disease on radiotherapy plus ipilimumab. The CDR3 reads CASSSGIGYEQYF. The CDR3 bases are TGTGCCAGCAGTTCAGGGATCGGCTACGAGCAGTACTTC.